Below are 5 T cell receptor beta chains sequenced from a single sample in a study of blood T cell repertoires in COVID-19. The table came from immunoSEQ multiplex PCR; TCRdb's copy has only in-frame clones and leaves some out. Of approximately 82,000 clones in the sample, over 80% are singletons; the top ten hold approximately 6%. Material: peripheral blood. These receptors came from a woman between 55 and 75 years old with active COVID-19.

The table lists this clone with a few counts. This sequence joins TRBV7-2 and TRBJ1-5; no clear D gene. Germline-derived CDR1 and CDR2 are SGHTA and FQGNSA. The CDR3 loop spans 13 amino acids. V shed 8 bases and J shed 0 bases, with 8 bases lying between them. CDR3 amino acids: CASRRDSNQPQHF. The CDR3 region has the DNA TGTGCCAGCCGGAGGGATAGCAATCAGCCCCAGCATTTT.

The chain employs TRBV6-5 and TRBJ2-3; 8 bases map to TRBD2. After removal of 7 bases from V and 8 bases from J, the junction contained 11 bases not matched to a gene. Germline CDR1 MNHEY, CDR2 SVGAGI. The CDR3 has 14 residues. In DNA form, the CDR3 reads TGTGCCAGCAACGTCCGGGGGGGCCAGGGTACGCAGTATTTT. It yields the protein CASNVRGGQGTQYF.

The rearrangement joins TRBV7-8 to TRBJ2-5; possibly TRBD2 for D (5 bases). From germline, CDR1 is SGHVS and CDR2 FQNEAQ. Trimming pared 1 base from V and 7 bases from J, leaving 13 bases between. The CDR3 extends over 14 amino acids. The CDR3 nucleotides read TGTGCCAGCAGCTTAGATCCTGCACGGGGGACCCAGTACTTC. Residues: CASSLDPARGTQYF.

The CDR3 coding sequence is TGTGCCAGCAGCTTGACCACAGGGGAGACCCAGTACTTC. Protein product: CASSLTTGETQYF. The chain has TRBV5-4 and TRBJ2-5; D is possibly TRBD1 (6 bases). Germline-derived CDR1 and CDR2 are SGHNT and YYREEE (reference sequence). The V and J ends lost 1 base and 5 bases respectively, with 9 bases between them. The CDR3 is made up of 13 amino acids. Using reference TRBV5-4 and TRBJ2-5 for the parts outside the CDR3, the full variable domain is ETGVTQSPTHLIKTRGQQVTLRCSSQSGHNTVSWYQQALGQGPQFIFQYYREEENGRGNFPPRFSGLQFPNYSSELNVNALELDDSALYLCASSLTTGETQYFGPGTRLLVL.

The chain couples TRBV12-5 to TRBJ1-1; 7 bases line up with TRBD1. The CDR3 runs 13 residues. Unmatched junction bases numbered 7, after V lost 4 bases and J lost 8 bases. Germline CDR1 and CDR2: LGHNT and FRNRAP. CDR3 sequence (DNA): TGTGCTAGTGGTTCCGGGACAGCAAAGGAAGCTTTCTTT. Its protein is CASGSGTAKEAFF.